This passage covers 32 T cell receptor beta chains from one sample sequenced in a study of cytotoxic CD8 clonotypes in ibrutinib-treated CLL. Assay used: immunoSEQ multiplex PCR; TCRdb lists only in-frame clones, some missing. The sample carries around 33,000 clones, roughly three quarters recorded once. Sequencing used PBMCs, obtained before ibrutinib treatment. These receptors came from a human donor with chronic lymphocytic leukemia.

This clone came up a few times. The rearrangement joins TRBV7-2 to TRBJ2-3; D is unresolved. Germline assignment: CDR1 SGHTA and CDR2 FQGNSA. This CDR3 comprises 14 residues. Between the trimmed V and J ends, which lost 0 bases and 7 bases, there was a span of 11 bases. In nucleotides, the CDR3 is TGTGCCAGCAGCTTAGCACAAGCTGGGAATACGCAGTATTTT. Residues: CASSLAQAGNTQYF.

This chain uses TRBV5-6 with TRBJ2-3; 7 bases line up with TRBD2. There are 16 residues in the CDR3. In germline, CDR1 is SGHDT, CDR2 YYEEEE. The V gene end was trimmed by 4 bases and the J gene end by 5 bases; junction bases not matched to a gene: 13. The CDR3 region is CASSQSGTSVKDTQYF. The CDR3 nucleotides read TGTGCCAGCAGCCAAAGCGGGACGAGCGTCAAAGATACGCAGTATTTT.

The table lists this clone with a few counts. This rearrangement joins TRBV6-5 to TRBJ2-7; no firm D call. This CDR3 has 11 residues. Germline V gene data show CDR1 as MNHEY and CDR2 as SVGAGI. V lost 5 bases and J lost 4, with 6 bases in between. The DNA of the CDR3 is TGTGCCAGCAGTCTCGGGTACGAGCAGTACTTC. This codes for CASSLGYEQYF.

The chain uses TRBV5-5 and TRBJ2-3; the D gene is possibly TRBD1 (6 bases). The ends were cut back, 0 bases at V and 6 bases at J, with 11 bases in the middle. This CDR3 is built from 14 residues. Per germline, CDR1 SGHKS and CDR2 YYEKEE (reference sequence). The CDR3 sequence is CASSLEQGKDTQYF. CDR3 nucleotides: TGTGCCAGCAGCTTGGAGCAGGGGAAGGATACGCAGTATTTT.

This clone was detected only once. The genes are TRBV30 and TRBJ1-1; D gene unclear. This CDR3 has 13 residues. Trimming took off 0 bases at V and 3 bases at J, with 8 bases between the two ends. The V gene's germline CDR1 is GTSNPN and CDR2 SVGIG (reference sequence). The CDR3 loop reads CAWSVRPHTEAFF. Written as DNA, the CDR3 is TGTGCCTGGAGTGTACGGCCCCACACTGAAGCTTTCTTT.

This clone was recorded a few times. The rearrangement links TRBV4-1 to TRBJ2-3; 8 bases map to TRBD2. Germline CDR1 is MGHRA and CDR2 is YSYEKL. CDR3 length: 17 amino acids. The J segment lost 3 bases and the V segment lost 0 bases, leaving 8 bases of the junction unmatched. The CDR3 DNA reads TGCGCCAGCAGCCAAGAGCCGGGAGGGGGTGAGACAGATACGCAGTATTTT. Its protein is CASSQEPGGGETDTQYF.

V usage is TRBV6-5 and J usage is TRBJ2-7; TRBD2 agrees at 10 bases. CDR3 length: 15 residues. V shed 5 bases and J 2 bases; nucleotides not matched to a gene: 6. The germline gives CDR1 MNHEY, CDR2 SVGAGI. In DNA form, the CDR3 reads TGTGCCAGCAGTCGAACTAGCGGGGCCGCCTACGAGCAGTACTTC. It codes for CASSRTSGAAYEQYF.

J is TRBJ1-4 and V is TRBV19, with a tentative D call TRBD1 (5 bases). Germline V gives CDR1 LNHDA, CDR2 SQIVND (reference sequence). Trimming pared 7 bases from V and 0 bases from J, leaving 27 bases between. CDR3 size: 20 residues. CDR3 protein: CASTFRVGAIPFATNEKLFF. The CDR3, as DNA: TGTGCCAGTACCTTTAGAGTCGGGGCGATTCCGTTTGCAACTAATGAAAAACTGTTTTTT.

The V gene is TRBV4-1, the J gene TRBJ1-2; 9 positions match TRBD1. CDR1 is MGHRA, CDR2 YSYEKL, per germline. The CDR3 is made up of 14 amino acids. V lost 3 bases, J lost 5 bases, and 4 bases stayed unmatched. CDR3 protein: CASSQPGQGYGYTF. As DNA, the CDR3 is TGCGCCAGCAGCCAGCCGGGACAGGGTTATGGCTACACCTTC.

The genes are TRBV5-6 and TRBJ2-1; 13 bases fit TRBD2. The germline V gene encodes CDR1 SGHDT and CDR2 YYEEEE. The CDR3 runs to 17 residues. The ends lost 0 bases at V and 7 bases at J; junction bases unmatched: 7. As DNA, the CDR3 is TGTGCCAGCAGCTTGGCCCGGACTAGCGGGGGTTTGAATGAGCAGTTCTTC. Protein sequence: CASSLARTSGGLNEQFF.

The chain employs TRBV4-1 and TRBJ2-5; 8 bases are a match to TRBD1. Trimming removed 4 bases from V and 5 bases from J; junction bases left unmatched: 3. The CDR3 spans 13 residues. Germline loops: CDR1 MGHRA, CDR2 YSYEKL. DNA of the CDR3: TGCGCCAGCAGCCGGGGACAGGAGGAGACCCAGTACTTC. Protein: CASSRGQEETQYF.

The chain uses TRBV19 and TRBJ2-7; D uncertain. CDR1 and CDR2 from the germline V gene are LNHDA and SQIVND (reference sequence). V lost 3 bases to trimming and J lost 4 bases, with 10 bases between them. The CDR3 is made up of 13 amino acids. CDR3 amino acids: CASSMGFGYEQYF. CDR3 bases: TGTGCCAGTAGTATGGGTTTCGGGTACGAGCAGTACTTC.

This clone occurred once. This rearrangement joins TRBV7-9 to TRBJ1-5; the D gene is possibly TRBD1 (5 bases). V lost 1 base, J lost 4 bases, and 8 bases lay in between. The CDR3 is made up of 14 amino acids. Germline values: CDR1 SEHNR, CDR2 FQNEAQ (reference sequence). Here the CDR3 reads CASSLGQLNQPQHF. Written as DNA, the CDR3 is TGTGCCAGCAGCTTAGGACAGCTTAATCAGCCCCAGCATTTT.

This sequence joins TRBV11-2 and TRBJ2-3; D not resolved. Germline V CDR1 and CDR2: SGHAT, FQNNGV. Between the trimmed V and J ends, which lost 1 base and 9 bases, there was a span of 11 bases. This CDR3 spans 13 amino acids. The CDR3 is CASSLGRLWTQYF. The CDR3 DNA follows: TGTGCCAGCAGCTTAGGCCGGCTTTGGACGCAGTATTTT.

The V and J genes are TRBV6-4 and TRBJ2-7; D is uncertain. Germline-derived CDR1 and CDR2 are MRHNA and SNTAGT. The CDR3 runs to 15 residues. V was trimmed by 2 bases and J by 7 bases, leaving 18 bases between them. The CDR3 nucleotides read TGTGCCAGCAGTGACGCGCTGGGAACAGATTTAGAGCAGTACTTC. This sequence encodes CASSDALGTDLEQYF.

CDR3 protein: CASSRGSTAQETQYF. The CDR3 region has the DNA TGTGCCAGCAGCCGAGGGTCGACAGCCCAAGAGACCCAGTACTTC. This chain joins TRBV28 and TRBJ2-5; perhaps D is TRBD1 or TRBD2 (5 bases each). Germline CDR1 reads MDHEN; CDR2 reads SYDVKM. V was shortened by 6 bases and J by 1 base, with 15 bases between the two germline ends. This CDR3 region has 15 residues. The full variable domain, completed using reference TRBV28 and TRBJ2-5, is DVKVTQSSRYLVKRTGEKVFLECVQDMDHENMFWYRQDPGLGLRLIYFSYDVKMKEKGDIPEGYSVSREKKERFSLILESASTNQTSMYLCASSRGSTAQETQYFGPGTRLLVL.

The sample holds one count of this clone. V usage is TRBV29-1 and J usage is TRBJ2-7, with D possibly matching TRBD1 (6 bases). This CDR3 contains 13 residues. Germline CDR1 is SQVTM and CDR2 is ANQGSEA. Deletions cut 2 bases from V and 5 bases from J, with 13 bases between. CDR3 amino acids: CSVEPLDRNEQYF. DNA of the CDR3: TGCAGCGTTGAACCTCTCGACAGGAACGAGCAGTACTTC.

This chain connects TRBV9 to TRBJ2-7; 7 positions match TRBD1. The CDR3 has 15 amino acids. V trimming: 3 bases; J trimming: 5 bases; junction bases outside the gene matches: 11. Germline CDR1 and CDR2: SGDLS and YYNGEE. In DNA form, the CDR3 reads TGTGCCAGCAGCGCAACGGGACAGAGCCCCCACGAGCAGTACTTC. Protein sequence: CASSATGQSPHEQYF.

The chain is built from TRBV5-1 and TRBJ1-2, with 7 positions matching TRBD1. V trimming: 4 bases; J trimming: 7 bases; junction bases outside the gene matches: 7. CDR3 length: 13 amino acids. The germline V gene encodes CDR1 SGHRS and CDR2 YFSETQ. CDR3 DNA: TGCGCCAGCAGCGTAGGACAGGATTTTGGCTACACCTTC. It codes for CASSVGQDFGYTF.

This sequence joins TRBV11-1 and TRBJ1-1, with D possibly TRBD1 on 5 matching bases. CDR1 is SGHAT and CDR2 is FQDESV in the germline V gene (reference sequence). CDR3 length equals 16 residues. The germline V and J ends were trimmed by 0 bases and 5 bases, with 16 bases remaining between them. For the CDR3, the DNA is TGTGCCAGCAGCTTAGCGGGACTAGGTGGGCGGACTGAAGCTTTCTTT. Its protein product is CASSLAGLGGRTEAFF.

CDR3 bases: TGTGCCAGCAGGCAACAGGGTGGCTATGGCTACACCTTC. This translates into CASRQQGGYGYTF. The chain recombines TRBV6-5 with TRBJ1-2, with D possibly TRBD1 on 6 matching bases. The CDR3 contains 13 residues. Trimming cost V 6 bases and J 4 bases, with 12 bases left between them. Germline CDR1 MNHEY, CDR2 SVGAGI.

The chain uses TRBV7-3 and TRBJ2-7; TRBD1 matches 8 bases. Germline V CDR1 and CDR2: SGHTA, FQGTGA. The CDR3 runs to 13 residues. The V gene end was trimmed by 4 bases and the J gene end by 9 bases; junction bases not matched to a gene: 8. CDR3 amino acids: CASSSGQGNVQYF. CDR3 coding DNA: TGTGCCAGCAGCTCCGGACAGGGAAATGTGCAGTACTTC.

The CDR3 is CASSLAVGLAGGGDTQYF. CDR3 coding DNA: TGTGCCAGCAGCTTAGCGGTGGGACTAGCGGGGGGCGGGGATACGCAGTATTTT. This chain joins TRBV7-6 and TRBJ2-3; 15 positions agree with TRBD2. Germline lookup yields CDR1 SGHVS and CDR2 FNYEAQ. The CDR3 consists of 18 residues. V shed 0 bases, J shed 6 bases, and the junction held 7 bases outside the gene matches.

The chain employs TRBV18 and TRBJ2-3; D uncertain. The V end was cut by 0 bases, the J end by 7 bases, with 20 bases between. From germline, CDR1 is KGHSH and CDR2 LQKENI. CDR3 length: 17 residues. CDR3 in DNA: TGTGCCAGCTCACCACCCGTTGGGCTGCTGGACGCAAATACGCAGTATTTT. It translates to CASSPPVGLLDANTQYF. Complete variable domain (other parts from reference TRBV18 and TRBJ2-3): NAGVMQNPRHLVRRRGQEARLRCSPMKGHSHVYWYRQLPEEGLKFMVYLQKENIIDESGMPKERFSAEFPKEGPSILRIQQVVRGDSAAYFCASSPPVGLLDANTQYFGPGTRLTVL.

This clone occurred a few times. The chain links TRBV28 to TRBJ1-5; TRBD1 aligns across 8 bases. Germline trimming cut 5 bases from V and 5 bases from J; bases unmatched to any gene: 2. In germline, CDR1 is MDHEN, CDR2 SYDVKM. The CDR3 contains 13 residues. CDR3 sequence: CASSETGDQPQHF. CDR3 in DNA: TGTGCCAGCAGTGAGACAGGGGATCAGCCCCAGCATTTT.

This clone has only a few counts. The V call is TRBV18, the J call TRBJ1-1; D not certain. V was shortened by 0 bases and J by 1 base, with 6 bases between the two germline ends. The CDR3 covers 14 residues. CDR1 and CDR2 (germline): KGHSH, LQKENI. The CDR3 DNA reads as TGTGCCAGCTCACCACCCGGATGGAACACTGAAGCTTTCTTT. It codes for CASSPPGWNTEAFF.

J is TRBJ2-1 and V is TRBV28; D gene ambiguous. Trimming shortened V by 4 bases and J by 10 bases, and 11 bases separated the two germline ends. Germline V gives CDR1 MDHEN, CDR2 SYDVKM. The CDR3 length is 12 residues. This CDR3 is CASSSMAREQFF. For the CDR3, the DNA is TGTGCCAGCAGTTCCATGGCGCGGGAGCAGTTCTTC.

This clone showed up just once. The gene calls are TRBV11-2 and TRBJ2-3; 10 bases agree with TRBD2. This CDR3 has 14 amino acids. Trimming at V came to 4 bases and at J to 3 bases, leaving 1 base not matched to a gene. The germline CDR1 and CDR2 sequences are SGHAT and FQNNGV. CDR3 loop: CASSSSGGTDTQYF. The CDR3 region has the DNA TGTGCCAGCAGCTCTAGCGGGGGTACAGATACGCAGTATTTT.

The CDR3, as DNA: TGTGCCAGCAGCTTATATTCCGACAGGAACACCGGGGAGCTGTTTTTT. Encoded protein: CASSLYSDRNTGELFF. The chain recombines TRBV11-2 with TRBJ2-2; D is possibly TRBD1 (5 bases). This CDR3 spans 16 amino acids. V gave up 2 bases and J gave up 1 base, with 11 bases separating them. Germline assignment: CDR1 SGHAT and CDR2 FQNNGV.

This clone was picked up one time. The V and J genes are TRBV27 and TRBJ2-1; D call uncertain. Germline loops: CDR1 MNHEY, CDR2 SMNVEV (reference sequence). V lost 5 bases to trimming and J lost 3 bases, with 17 bases between them. The CDR3 sequence is 16 residues long. DNA for the CDR3: TGTGCCAGCAGTGGTCTGCGCGGCATCTTCTACAATGAGCAGTTCTTC. Amino acids: CASSGLRGIFYNEQFF.

The rearrangement uses TRBV28 and TRBJ1-5, with D unclear. This CDR3 is built from 12 residues. Germline V lookup: CDR1 MDHEN, CDR2 SYDVKM. Between the trimmed V and J ends, which lost 2 bases and 9 bases, there was a span of 8 bases. In DNA, the CDR3 is TGTGCCAGCAGTTTACCCGGCCGGCCCCAGCATTTT. Its protein product is CASSLPGRPQHF.

The CDR3 reads CSVHQRGGDTQYF. DNA for the CDR3: TGCAGCGTTCACCAGCGGGGGGGAGATACGCAGTATTTT. J is TRBJ2-3 and V is TRBV29-1, with TRBD2 matching 10 bases. The germline CDR1 and CDR2 sequences are SQVTM and ANQGSEA. Unmatched junction bases numbered 4, after V lost 5 bases and J lost 5 bases. The CDR3 extends over 13 amino acids.